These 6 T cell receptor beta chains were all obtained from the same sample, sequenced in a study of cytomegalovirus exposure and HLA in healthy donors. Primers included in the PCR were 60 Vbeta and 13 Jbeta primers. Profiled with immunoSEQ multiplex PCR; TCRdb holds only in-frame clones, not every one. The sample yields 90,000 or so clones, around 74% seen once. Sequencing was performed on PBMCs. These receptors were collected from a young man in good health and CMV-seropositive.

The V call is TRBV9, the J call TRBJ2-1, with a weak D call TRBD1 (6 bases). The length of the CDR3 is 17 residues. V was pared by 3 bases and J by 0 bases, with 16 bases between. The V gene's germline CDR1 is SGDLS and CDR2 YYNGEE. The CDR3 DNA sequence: TGTGCCAGCAGCGCGACCGGTCCACAGGGCTCCTACAATGAGCAGTTCTTC. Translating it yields CASSATGPQGSYNEQFF. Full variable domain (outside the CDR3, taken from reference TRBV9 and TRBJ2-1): DSGVTQTPKHLITATGQRVTLRCSPRSGDLSVYWYQQSLDQGLQFLIQYYNGEERAKGNILERFSAQQFPDLHSELNLSSLELGDSALYFCASSATGPQGSYNEQFFGPGTRLTVL.

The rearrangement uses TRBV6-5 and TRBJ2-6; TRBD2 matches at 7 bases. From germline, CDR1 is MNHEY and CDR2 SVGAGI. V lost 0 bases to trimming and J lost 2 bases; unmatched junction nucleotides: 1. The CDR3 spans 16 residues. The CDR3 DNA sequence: TGTGCCAGCAGTTACTCGGGAGGGGCTGGGGCCAACGTCCTGACTTTC. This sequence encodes CASSYSGGAGANVLTF.

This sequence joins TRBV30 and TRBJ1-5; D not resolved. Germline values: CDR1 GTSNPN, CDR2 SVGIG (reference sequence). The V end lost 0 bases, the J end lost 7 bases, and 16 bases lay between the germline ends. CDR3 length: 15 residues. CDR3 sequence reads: CAWSVIGRDGQPQHF. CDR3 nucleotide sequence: TGTGCCTGGAGTGTAATTGGACGGGATGGCCAGCCCCAGCATTTT.

The CDR3 protein is CANTPTGGNIQYF. CDR3 coding DNA: TGTGCCAACACTCCAACCGGGGGGAACATTCAGTACTTC. This chain uses TRBV2 with TRBJ2-4; TRBD2 aligns across 7 bases. CDR3 length equals 13 residues. Germline CDR1 SNHLY, CDR2 FYNNEI. V shed 10 bases, J shed 7 bases, and the junction held 10 bases outside the gene matches.

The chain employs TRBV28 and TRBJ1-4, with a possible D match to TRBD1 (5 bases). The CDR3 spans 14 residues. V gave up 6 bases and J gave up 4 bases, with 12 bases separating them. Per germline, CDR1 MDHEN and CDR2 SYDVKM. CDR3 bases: TGTGCCAGCAGGGGTACAGGTTTTAATGAAAAACTGTTTTTT. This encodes CASRGTGFNEKLFF.

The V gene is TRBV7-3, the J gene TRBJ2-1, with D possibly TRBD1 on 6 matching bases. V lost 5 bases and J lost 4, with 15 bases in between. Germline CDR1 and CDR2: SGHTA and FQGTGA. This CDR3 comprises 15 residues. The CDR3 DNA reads TGTGCCAGCAGCACCGGGACATCAGTATACAATGAGCAGTTCTTC. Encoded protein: CASSTGTSVYNEQFF. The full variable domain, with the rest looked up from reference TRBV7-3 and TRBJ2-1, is GAGVSQTPSNKVTEKGKYVELRCDPISGHTALYWYRQSLGQGPEFLIYFQGTGAADDSGLPNDRFFAVRPEGSVSTLKIQRTERGDSAVYLCASSTGTSVYNEQFFGPGTRLTVL.